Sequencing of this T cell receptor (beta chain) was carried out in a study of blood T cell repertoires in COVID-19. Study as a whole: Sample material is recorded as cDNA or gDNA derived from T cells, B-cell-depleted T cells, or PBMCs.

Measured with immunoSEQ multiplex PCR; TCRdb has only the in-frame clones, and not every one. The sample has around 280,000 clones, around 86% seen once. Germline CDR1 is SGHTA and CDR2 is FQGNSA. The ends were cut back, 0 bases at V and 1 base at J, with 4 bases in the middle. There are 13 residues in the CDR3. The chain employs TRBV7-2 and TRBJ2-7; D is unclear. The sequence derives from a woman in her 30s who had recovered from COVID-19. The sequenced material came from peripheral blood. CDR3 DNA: TGTGCCAGCAGCTTAGCGCGTTCCTACGAGCAGTACTTC. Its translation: CASSLARSYEQYF.